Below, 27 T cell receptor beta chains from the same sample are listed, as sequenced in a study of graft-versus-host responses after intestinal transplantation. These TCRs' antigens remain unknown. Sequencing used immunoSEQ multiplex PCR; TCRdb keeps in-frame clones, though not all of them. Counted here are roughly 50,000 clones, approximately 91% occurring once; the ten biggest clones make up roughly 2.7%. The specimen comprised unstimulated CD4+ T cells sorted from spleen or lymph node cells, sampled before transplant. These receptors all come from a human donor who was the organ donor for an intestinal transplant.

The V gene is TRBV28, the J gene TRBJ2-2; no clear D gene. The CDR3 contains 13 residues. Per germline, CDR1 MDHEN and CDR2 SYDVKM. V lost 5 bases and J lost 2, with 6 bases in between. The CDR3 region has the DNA TGTGCCAGCAGTCGCCGCAACACCGGGGAGCTGTTTTTT. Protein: CASSRRNTGELFF.

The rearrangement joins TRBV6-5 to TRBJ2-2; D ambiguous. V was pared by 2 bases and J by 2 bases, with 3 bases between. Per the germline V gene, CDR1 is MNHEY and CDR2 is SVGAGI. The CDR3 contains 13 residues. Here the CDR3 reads CASSYANTGELFF. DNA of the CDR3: TGTGCCAGCAGTTACGCCAACACCGGGGAGCTGTTTTTT.

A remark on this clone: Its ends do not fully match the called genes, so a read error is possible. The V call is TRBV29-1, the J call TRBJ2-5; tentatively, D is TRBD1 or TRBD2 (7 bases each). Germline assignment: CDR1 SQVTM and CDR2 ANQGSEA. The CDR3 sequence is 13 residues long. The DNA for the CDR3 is TGCCGCGTTGGGGAGGGGGCGGGAGAGACCCAGTACTTC. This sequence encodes CRVGEGAGETQYF. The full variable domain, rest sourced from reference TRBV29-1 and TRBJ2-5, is SAVISQKPSRDICQRGTSLTIQCQVDSQVTMMFWYRQQPGQSLTLIATANQGSEATYESGFVIDKFPISRPNLTFSTLTVSNMSPEDSSIYLCRVGEGAGETQYFGPGTRLLVL.

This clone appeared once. The DNA of the CDR3 is TGTGCCAGCAGGTTAGGAGGGAGGTCCTACGAGCAGTACTTC. Translating gives CASRLGGRSYEQYF. V usage is TRBV28 and J usage is TRBJ2-7; a possible D gene is TRBD2 (6 bases). Germline V gene data show CDR1 as MDHEN and CDR2 as SYDVKM. V was shortened by 6 bases and J by 1 base, with 13 bases between the two germline ends. This CDR3 contains 14 residues.

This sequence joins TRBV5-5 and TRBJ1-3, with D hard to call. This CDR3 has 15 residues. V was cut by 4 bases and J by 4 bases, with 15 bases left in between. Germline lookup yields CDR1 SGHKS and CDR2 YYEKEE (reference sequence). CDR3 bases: TGTGCCAGCAGCCAAGATGGTGGTAACGGAAACACCATATATTTT. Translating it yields CASSQDGGNGNTIYF.

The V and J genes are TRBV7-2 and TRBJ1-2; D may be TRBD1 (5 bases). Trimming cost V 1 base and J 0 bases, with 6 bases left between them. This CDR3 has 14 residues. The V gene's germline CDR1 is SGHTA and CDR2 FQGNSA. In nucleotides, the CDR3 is TGTGCCAGCAGCTTAGGGACAACTAACTATGGCTACACCTTC. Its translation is CASSLGTTNYGYTF.

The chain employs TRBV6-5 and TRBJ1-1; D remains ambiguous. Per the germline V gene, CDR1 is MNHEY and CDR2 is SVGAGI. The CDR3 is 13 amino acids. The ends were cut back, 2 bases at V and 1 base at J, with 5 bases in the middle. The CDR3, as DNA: TGTGCCAGCAGTTACAAGGGGAACACTGAAGCTTTCTTT. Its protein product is CASSYKGNTEAFF.

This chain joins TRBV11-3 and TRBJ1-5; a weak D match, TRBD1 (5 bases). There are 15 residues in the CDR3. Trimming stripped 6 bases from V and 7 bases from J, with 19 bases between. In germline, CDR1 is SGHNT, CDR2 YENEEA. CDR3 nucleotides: TGTGCCAGCAGGGCGCGGGAGGGAGGGGACCAGCCCCAGCATTTT. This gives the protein CASRAREGGDQPQHF.

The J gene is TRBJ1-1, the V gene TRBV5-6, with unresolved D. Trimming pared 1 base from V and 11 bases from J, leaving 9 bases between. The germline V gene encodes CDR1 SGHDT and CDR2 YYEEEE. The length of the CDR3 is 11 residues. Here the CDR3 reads CASSLTGDAFF. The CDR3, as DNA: TGTGCCAGCAGCTTGACCGGGGATGCTTTCTTT.

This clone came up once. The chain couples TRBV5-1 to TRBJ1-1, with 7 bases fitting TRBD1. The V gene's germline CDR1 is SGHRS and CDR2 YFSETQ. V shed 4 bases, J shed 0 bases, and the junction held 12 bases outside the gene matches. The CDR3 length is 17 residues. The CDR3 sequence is CASSPGQLPFMNTEAFF. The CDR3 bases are TGCGCCAGCAGCCCGGGACAGCTCCCATTTATGAACACTGAAGCTTTCTTT. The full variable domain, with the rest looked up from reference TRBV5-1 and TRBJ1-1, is KAGVTQTPRYLIKTRGQQVTLSCSPISGHRSVSWYQQTPGQGLQFLFEYFSETQRNKGNFPGRFSGRQFSNSRSEMNVSTLELGDSALYLCASSPGQLPFMNTEAFFGQGTRLTVV.

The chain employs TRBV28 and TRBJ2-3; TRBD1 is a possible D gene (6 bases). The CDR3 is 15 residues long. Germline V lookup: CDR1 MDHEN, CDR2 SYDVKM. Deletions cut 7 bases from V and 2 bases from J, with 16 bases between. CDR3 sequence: CASTEQGYYTDTQYF. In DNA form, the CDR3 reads TGTGCCAGCACCGAACAGGGTTACTACACAGATACGCAGTATTTT.

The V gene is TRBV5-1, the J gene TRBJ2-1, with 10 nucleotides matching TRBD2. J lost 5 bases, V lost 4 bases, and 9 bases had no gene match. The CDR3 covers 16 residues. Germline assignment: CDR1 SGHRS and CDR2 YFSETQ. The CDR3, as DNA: TGCGCCAGCAGCCCCTTCCTAGCGGGAGTCCACAATGAGCAGTTCTTC. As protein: CASSPFLAGVHNEQFF.

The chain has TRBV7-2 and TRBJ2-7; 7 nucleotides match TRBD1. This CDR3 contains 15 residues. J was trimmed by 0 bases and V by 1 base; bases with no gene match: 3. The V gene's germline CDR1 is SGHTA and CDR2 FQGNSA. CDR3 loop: CASSLVGQASYEQYF. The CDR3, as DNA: TGTGCCAGCAGCTTAGTCGGACAGGCCTCCTACGAGCAGTACTTC.

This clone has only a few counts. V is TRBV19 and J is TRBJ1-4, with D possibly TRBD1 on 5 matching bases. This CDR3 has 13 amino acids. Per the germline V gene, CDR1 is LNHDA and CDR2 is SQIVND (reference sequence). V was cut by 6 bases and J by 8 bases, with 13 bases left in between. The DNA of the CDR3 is TGTGCCAGTAGCCGTACGGGACGGGAAAAACTGTTTTTT. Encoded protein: CASSRTGREKLFF.

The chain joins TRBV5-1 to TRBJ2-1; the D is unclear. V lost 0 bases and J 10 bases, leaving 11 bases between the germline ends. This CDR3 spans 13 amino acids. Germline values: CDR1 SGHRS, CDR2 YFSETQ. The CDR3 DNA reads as TGCGCCAGCAGCTTGGAGCTATCTGGGGAGCAGTTCTTC. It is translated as CASSLELSGEQFF. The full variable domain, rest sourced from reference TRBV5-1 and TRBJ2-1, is KAGVTQTPRYLIKTRGQQVTLSCSPISGHRSVSWYQQTPGQGLQFLFEYFSETQRNKGNFPGRFSGRQFSNSRSEMNVSTLELGDSALYLCASSLELSGEQFFGPGTRLTVL.

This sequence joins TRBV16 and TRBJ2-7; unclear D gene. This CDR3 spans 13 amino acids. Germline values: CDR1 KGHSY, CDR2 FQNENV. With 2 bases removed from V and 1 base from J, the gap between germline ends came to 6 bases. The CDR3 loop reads CASSQAASYEQYF. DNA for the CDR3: TGTGCCAGCAGCCAAGCGGCGTCCTACGAGCAGTACTTC.

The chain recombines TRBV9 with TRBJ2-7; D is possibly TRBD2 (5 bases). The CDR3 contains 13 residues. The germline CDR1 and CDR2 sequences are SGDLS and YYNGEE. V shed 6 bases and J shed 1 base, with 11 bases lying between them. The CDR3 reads CASTTGESYEQYF. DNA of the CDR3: TGTGCCAGCACCACCGGGGAGTCCTACGAGCAGTACTTC.

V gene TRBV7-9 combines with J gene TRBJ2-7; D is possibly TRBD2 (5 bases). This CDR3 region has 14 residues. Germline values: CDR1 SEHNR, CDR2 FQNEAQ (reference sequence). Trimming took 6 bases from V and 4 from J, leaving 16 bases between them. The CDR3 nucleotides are TGTGCCAGCAGTTTCCGGGCAAGCGGTTACGAGCAGTACTTC. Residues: CASSFRASGYEQYF.

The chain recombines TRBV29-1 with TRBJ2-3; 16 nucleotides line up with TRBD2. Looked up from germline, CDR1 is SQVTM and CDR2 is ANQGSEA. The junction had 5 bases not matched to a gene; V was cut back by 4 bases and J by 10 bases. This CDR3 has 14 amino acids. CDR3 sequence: CSVAGLAGGPPQYF. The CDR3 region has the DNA TGCAGCGTTGCGGGACTAGCGGGAGGGCCTCCGCAGTATTTT.

The CDR3 sequence is CASSAGLYQETQYF. The DNA for the CDR3 is TGTGCCAGCAGCGCGGGACTATATCAAGAGACCCAGTACTTC. This chain connects TRBV9 to TRBJ2-5, with 7 bases fitting TRBD2. The CDR3 spans 14 residues. CDR1 is SGDLS, CDR2 YYNGEE, per germline. J gave up 2 bases and V 3 bases, and 4 bases lay outside the gene matches.

The CDR3 loop reads CASSLLPILDLNSYEQYF. The CDR3 coding sequence is TGTGCCAGCAGCTTATTACCCATCCTAGACTTAAACTCCTACGAGCAGTACTTC. This chain uses TRBV7-9 with TRBJ2-7; D is ambiguous. CDR1 is SEHNR and CDR2 is FQNEAQ in the germline V gene (reference sequence). The CDR3 covers 18 residues. V dropped 2 bases and J dropped 0 bases, with 20 bases sitting between them.

Here the CDR3 DNA reads TGCGCCAGCAGTCAATTTCAGGGGGCCAAAAACATTCAGTACTTC. As protein: CASSQFQGAKNIQYF. This chain uses TRBV23-1 with TRBJ2-4; the D gene is possibly TRBD1 (6 bases). TRBV23-1 is an ORF; its function is uncertain. V dropped 1 base and J dropped 1 base, with 8 bases sitting between them. This CDR3 has 15 amino acids.

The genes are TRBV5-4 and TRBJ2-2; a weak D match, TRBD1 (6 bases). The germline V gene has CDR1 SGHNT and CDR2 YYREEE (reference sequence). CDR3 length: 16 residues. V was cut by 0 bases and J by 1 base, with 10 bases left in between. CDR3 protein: CASSLESGVNTGELFF. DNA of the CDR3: TGTGCCAGCAGCTTGGAATCAGGGGTGAACACCGGGGAGCTGTTTTTT.

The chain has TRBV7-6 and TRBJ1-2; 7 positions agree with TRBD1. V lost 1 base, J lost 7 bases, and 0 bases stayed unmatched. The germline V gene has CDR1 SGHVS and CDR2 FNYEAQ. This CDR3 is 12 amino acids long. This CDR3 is CASSLGQGGYTF. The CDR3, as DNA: TGTGCCAGCAGCTTAGGACAGGGTGGCTACACCTTC.

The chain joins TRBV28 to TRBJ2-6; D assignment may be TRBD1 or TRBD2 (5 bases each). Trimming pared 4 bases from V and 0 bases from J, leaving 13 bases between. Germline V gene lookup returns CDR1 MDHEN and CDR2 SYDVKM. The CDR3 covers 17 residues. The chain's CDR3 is CASSSGTESSGANVLTF. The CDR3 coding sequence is TGTGCCAGCAGTTCCGGGACGGAGAGCTCTGGGGCCAACGTCCTGACTTTC.

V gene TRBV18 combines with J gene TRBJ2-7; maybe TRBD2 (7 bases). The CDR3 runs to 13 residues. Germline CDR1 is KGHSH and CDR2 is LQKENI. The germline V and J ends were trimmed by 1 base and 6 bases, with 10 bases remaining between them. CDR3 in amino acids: CASSPREGGEQYF. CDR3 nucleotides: TGTGCCAGCTCACCACGGGAGGGGGGCGAGCAGTACTTC.

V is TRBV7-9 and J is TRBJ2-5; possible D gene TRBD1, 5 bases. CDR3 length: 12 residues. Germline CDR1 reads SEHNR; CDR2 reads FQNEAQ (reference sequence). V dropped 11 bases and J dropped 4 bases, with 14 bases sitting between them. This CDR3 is CASHLGPETQYF. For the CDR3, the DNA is TGTGCCTCCCACCTGGGGCCAGAGACCCAGTACTTC. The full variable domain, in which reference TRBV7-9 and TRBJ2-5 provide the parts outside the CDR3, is DTGVSQNPRHKITKRGQNVTFRCDPISEHNRLYWYRQTLGQGPEFLTYFQNEAQLEKSRLLSDRFSAERPKGSFSTLEIQRTEQGDSAMYLCASHLGPETQYFGPGTRLLVL.